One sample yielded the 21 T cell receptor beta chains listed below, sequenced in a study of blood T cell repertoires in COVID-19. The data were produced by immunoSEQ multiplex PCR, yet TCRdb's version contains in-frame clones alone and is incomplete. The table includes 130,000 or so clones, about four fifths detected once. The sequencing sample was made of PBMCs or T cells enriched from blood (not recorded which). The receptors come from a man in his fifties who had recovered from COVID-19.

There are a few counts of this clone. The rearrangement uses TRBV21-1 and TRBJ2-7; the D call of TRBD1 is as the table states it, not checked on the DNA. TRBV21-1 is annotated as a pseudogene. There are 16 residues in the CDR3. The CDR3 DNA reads TGTGCCAGCAGCAGAGCCCCCAGGGGGAACTCCTACGAGCAGTACTTC. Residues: CASSRAPRGNSYEQYF.

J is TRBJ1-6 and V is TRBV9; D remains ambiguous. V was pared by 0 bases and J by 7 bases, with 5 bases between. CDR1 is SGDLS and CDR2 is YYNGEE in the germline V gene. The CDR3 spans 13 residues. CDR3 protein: CASSVAQNSPLHF. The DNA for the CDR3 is TGTGCCAGCAGCGTAGCTCAGAATTCACCCCTCCACTTT.

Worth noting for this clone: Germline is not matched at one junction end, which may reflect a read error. In DNA, the CDR3 is TGTGCCAGCACCTTAGGACTAGCGGGAGACTACGAGCAGTACTTC. It translates to CASTLGLAGDYEQYF. The chain has TRBV7-2 and TRBJ2-7; 13 bases fit TRBD2. Germline assignment: CDR1 SGHTA and CDR2 FQGNSA. The CDR3 has 15 amino acids.

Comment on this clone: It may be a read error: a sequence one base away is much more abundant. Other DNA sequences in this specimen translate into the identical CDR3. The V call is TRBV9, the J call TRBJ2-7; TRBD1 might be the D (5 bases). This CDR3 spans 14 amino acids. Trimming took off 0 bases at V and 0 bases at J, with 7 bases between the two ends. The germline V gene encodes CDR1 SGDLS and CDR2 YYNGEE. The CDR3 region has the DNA TGTGCCAGCAGCGTAGGGGGCAGCTCCTACGAGCAGTACTTC. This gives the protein CASSVGGSSYEQYF.

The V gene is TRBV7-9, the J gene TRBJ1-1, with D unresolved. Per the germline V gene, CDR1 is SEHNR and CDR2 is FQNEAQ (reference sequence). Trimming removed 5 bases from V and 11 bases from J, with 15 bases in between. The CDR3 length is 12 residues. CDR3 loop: CASSPYDRGAFF. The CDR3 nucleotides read TGTGCCAGCAGCCCATACGACCGGGGTGCTTTCTTT.

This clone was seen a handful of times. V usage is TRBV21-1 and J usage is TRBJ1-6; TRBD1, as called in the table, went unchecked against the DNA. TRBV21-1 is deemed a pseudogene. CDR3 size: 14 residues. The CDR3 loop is CASSKALGAAPLHF. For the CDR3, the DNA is TGTGCCAGCAGCAAAGCGCTAGGGGCCGCACCCCTCCACTTT.

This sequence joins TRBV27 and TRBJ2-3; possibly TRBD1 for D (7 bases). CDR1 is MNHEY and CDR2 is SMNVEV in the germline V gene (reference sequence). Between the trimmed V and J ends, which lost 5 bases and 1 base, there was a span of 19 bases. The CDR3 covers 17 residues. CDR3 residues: CASSLASGGFRTDTQYF. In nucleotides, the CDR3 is TGTGCCAGCAGTCTCGCTTCAGGGGGGTTTCGCACAGATACGCAGTATTTT.

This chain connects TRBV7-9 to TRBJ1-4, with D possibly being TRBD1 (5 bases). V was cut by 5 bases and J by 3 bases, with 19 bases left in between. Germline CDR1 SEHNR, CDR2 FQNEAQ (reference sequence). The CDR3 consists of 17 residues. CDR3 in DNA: TGTGCCAGCAGCCGAAGGGGCCTAGGTCGGCCTAATGAAAAACTGTTTTTT. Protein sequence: CASSRRGLGRPNEKLFF.

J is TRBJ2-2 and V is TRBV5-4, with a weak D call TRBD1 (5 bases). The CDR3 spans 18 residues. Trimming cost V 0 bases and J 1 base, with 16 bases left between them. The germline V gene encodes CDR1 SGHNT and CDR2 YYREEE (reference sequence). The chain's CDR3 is CASSLVRGTRGNTGELFF. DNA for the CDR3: TGTGCCAGCAGCTTGGTTAGGGGAACAAGGGGGAACACCGGGGAGCTGTTTTTT.

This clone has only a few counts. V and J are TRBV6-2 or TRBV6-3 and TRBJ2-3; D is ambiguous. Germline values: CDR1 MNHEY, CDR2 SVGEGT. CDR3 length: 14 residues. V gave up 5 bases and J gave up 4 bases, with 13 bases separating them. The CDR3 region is CASSMLGSPDTQYF. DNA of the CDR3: TGTGCCAGCAGTATGCTAGGTTCTCCAGATACGCAGTATTTT.

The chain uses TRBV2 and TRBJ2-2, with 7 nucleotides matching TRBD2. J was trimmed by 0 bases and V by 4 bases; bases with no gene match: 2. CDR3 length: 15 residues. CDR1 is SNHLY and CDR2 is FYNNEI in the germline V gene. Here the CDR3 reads CASSGLATNTGELFF. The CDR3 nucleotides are TGTGCCAGCAGTGGACTAGCCACGAACACCGGGGAGCTGTTTTTT.

The CDR3 nucleotides are TGTGCCAGCAGCTTAGTATCAGGAGGGGAGCAGTACTTC. Translation gives CASSLVSGGEQYF. The chain employs TRBV7-9 and TRBJ2-7, with D possibly TRBD2 on 6 matching bases. This CDR3 has 13 residues. V lost 1 base to trimming and J lost 7 bases, with 11 bases between them. The germline V gene encodes CDR1 SEHNR and CDR2 FQNEAQ (reference sequence).

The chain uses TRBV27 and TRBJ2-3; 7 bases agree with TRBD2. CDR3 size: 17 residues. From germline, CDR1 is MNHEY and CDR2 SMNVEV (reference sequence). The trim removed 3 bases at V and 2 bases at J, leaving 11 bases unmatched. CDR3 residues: CASSFFGASGFTDTQYF. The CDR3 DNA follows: TGTGCCAGCAGTTTTTTTGGCGCTAGCGGTTTCACAGATACGCAGTATTTT.

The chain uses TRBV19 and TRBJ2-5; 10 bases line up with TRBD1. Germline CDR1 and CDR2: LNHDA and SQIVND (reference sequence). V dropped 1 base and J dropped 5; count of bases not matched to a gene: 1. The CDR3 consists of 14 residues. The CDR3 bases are TGTGCCAGTAGTATAGGACAGGGGGCCGAGACCCAGTACTTC. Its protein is CASSIGQGAETQYF.

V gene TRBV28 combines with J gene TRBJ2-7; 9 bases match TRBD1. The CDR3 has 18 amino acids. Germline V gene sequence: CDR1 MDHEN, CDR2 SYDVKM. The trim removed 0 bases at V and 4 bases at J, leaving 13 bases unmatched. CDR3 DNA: TGTGCCAGCAGTTTATGGATGCGAGGGACAGGGCGGGGGTACGAGCAGTACTTC. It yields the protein CASSLWMRGTGRGYEQYF.

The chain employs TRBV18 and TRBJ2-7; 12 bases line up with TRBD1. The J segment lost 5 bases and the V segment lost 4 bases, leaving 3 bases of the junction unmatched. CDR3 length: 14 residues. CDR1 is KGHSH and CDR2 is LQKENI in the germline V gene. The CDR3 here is CASSQGQGANEQYF. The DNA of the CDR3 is TGTGCCAGCTCACAGGGACAGGGGGCCAACGAGCAGTACTTC.

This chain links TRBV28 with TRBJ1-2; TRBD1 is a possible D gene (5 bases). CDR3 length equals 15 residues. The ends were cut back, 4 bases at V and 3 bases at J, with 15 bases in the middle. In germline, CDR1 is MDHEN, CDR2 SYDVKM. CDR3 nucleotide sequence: TGTGCCAGCAGTTCAAGGGGTGACGACTACTATGGCTACACCTTC. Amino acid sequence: CASSSRGDDYYGYTF.

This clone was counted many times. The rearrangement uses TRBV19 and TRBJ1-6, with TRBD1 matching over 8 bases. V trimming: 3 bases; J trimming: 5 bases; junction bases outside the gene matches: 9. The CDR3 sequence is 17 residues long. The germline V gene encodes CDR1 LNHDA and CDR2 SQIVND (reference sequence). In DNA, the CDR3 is TGTGCCAGTAGTATTTTCGGACAGGGTAAGGATAATTCACCCCTCCACTTT. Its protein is CASSIFGQGKDNSPLHF.

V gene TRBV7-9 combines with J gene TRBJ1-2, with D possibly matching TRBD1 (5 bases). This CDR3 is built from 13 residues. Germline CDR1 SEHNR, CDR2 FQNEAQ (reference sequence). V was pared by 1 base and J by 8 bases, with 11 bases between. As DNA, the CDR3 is TGTGCCAGCAGCTTAGTAGACAGCTCCGGCTACACCTTC. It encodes CASSLVDSSGYTF. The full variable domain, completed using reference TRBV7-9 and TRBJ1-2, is DTGVSQNPRHKITKRGQNVTFRCDPISEHNRLYWYRQTLGQGPEFLTYFQNEAQLEKSRLLSDRFSAERPKGSFSTLEIQRTEQGDSAMYLCASSLVDSSGYTFGSGTRLTVV.

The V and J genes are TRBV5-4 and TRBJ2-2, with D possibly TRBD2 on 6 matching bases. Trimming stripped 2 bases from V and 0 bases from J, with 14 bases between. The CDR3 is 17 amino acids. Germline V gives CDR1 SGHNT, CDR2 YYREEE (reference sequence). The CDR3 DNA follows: TGTGCCAGCAGCTTCTTTTCCGGGACTTCGAACACCGGGGAGCTGTTTTTT. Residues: CASSFFSGTSNTGELFF.

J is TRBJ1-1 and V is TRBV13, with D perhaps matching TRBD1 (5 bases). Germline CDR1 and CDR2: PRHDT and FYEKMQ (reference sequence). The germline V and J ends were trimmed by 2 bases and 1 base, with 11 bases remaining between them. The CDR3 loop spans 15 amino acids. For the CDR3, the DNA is TGTGCCAGCAGCTTAAAGGGGAATGCGAACACTGAAGCTTTCTTT. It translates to CASSLKGNANTEAFF.